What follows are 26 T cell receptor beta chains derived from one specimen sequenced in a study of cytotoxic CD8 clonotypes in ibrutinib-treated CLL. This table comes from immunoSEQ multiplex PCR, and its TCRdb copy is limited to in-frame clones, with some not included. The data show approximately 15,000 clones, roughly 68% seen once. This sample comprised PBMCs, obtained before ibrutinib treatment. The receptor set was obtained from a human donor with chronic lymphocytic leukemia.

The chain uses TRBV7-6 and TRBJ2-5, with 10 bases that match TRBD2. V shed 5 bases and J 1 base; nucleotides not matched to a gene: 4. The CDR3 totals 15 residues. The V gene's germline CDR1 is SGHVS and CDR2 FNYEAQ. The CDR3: CASSHTSGAQETQYF. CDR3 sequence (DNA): TGTGCCAGCAGCCATACTAGCGGGGCCCAAGAGACCCAGTACTTC.

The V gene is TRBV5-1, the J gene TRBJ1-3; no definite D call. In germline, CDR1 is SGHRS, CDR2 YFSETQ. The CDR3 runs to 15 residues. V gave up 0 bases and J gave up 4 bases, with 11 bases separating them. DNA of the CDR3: TGCGCCAGCAGCTTGGAGGCTGCGATCGGAAACACCATATATTTT. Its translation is CASSLEAAIGNTIYF.

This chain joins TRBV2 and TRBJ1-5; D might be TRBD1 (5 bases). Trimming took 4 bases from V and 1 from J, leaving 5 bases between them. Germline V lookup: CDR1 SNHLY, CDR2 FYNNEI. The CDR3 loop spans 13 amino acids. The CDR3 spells CASSGQSNQPQHF. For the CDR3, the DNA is TGTGCCAGCAGTGGACAGAGCAATCAGCCCCAGCATTTT.

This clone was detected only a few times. CDR3 nucleotides: TGTGCCAGCAGTGAAGCGTCGGGACGGCATTTT. Amino acids: CASSEASGRHF. The chain is built from TRBV6-1 and TRBJ1-5; tentatively, D is TRBD1 (5 bases). CDR3 length: 11 amino acids. CDR1 and CDR2 from the germline V gene are MNHNS and SASEGT. V was clipped by 0 bases and J by 15 bases, with 9 bases between them.

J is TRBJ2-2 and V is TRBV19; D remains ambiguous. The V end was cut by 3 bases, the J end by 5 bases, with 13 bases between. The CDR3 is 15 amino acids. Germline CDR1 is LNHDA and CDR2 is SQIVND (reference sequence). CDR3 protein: CASSIQAGWTGELFF. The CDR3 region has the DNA TGTGCCAGTAGTATTCAGGCAGGATGGACCGGGGAGCTGTTTTTT.

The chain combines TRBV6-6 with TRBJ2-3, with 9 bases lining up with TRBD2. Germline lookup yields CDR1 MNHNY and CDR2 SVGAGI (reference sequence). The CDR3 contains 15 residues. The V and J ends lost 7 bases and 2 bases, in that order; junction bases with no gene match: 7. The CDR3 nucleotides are TGTGCCAGCACCGATAGCGGGGGTCACACAGATACGCAGTATTTT. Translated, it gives CASTDSGGHTDTQYF.

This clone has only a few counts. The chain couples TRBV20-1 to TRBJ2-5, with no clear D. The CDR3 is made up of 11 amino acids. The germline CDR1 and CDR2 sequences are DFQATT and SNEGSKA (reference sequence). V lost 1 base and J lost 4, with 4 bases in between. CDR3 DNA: TGCAGTGCTAGAGTTCTAGAGACCCAGTACTTC. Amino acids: CSARVLETQYF.

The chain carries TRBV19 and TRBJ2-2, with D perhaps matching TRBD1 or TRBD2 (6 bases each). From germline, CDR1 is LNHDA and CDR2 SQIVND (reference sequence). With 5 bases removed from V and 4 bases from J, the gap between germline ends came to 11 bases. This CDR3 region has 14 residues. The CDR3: CASSGGTPTGELFF. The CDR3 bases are TGTGCCAGTAGTGGAGGGACACCCACCGGGGAGCTGTTTTTT.

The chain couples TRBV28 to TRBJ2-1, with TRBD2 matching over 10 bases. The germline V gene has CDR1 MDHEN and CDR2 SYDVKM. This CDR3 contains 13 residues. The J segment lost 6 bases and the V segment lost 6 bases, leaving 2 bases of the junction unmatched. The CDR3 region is CASSPSGSNEQFF. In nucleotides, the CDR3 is TGTGCCAGCAGCCCTAGCGGGAGCAATGAGCAGTTCTTC.

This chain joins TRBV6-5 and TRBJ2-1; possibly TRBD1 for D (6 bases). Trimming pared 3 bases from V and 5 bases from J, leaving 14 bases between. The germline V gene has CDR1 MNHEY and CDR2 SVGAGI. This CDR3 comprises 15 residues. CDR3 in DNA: TGTGCCAGCAGTTATTTTCAGGGGATAAACAATGAGCAGTTCTTC. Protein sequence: CASSYFQGINNEQFF.

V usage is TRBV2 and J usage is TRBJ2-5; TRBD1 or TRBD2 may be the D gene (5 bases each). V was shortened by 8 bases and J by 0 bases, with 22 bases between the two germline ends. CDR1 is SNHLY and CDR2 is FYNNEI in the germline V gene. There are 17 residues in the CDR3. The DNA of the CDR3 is TGTGCCAGCGAGTGGCCGAGGGGAGCGTCGTACCAAGAGACCCAGTACTTC. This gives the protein CASEWPRGASYQETQYF.

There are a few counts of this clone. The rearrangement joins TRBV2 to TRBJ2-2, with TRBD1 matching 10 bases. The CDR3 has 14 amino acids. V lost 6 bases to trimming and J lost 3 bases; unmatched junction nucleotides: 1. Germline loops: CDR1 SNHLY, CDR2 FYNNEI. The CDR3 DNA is TGTGCCAGCAGGACAGGGGGCGACACCGGGGAGCTGTTTTTT. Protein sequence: CASRTGGDTGELFF.

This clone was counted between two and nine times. DNA of the CDR3: TGTGCCAGCAGTAATAGTAGGGGCTACACCTTC. Translating it yields CASSNSRGYTF. The chain links TRBV28 to TRBJ1-2, with no clear D. V lost 5 bases and J lost 8, with 9 bases in between. CDR1 and CDR2 (germline): MDHEN, SYDVKM. This CDR3 spans 11 amino acids.

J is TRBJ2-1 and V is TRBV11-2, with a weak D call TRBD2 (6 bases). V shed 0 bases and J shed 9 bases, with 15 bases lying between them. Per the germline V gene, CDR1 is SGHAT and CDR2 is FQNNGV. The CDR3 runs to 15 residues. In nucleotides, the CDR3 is TGTGCCAGCAGCTTAGATCGAATATCGGGGGTTGAGCAGTTCTTC. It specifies CASSLDRISGVEQFF.

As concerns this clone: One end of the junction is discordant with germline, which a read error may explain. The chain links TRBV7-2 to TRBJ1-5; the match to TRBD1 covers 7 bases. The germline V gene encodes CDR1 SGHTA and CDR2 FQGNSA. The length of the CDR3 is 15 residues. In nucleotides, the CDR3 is TGTGCCAGCCGCTTGGGGGGACAGAGCAATCAGCCCCAGCATTTT. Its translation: CASRLGGQSNQPQHF.

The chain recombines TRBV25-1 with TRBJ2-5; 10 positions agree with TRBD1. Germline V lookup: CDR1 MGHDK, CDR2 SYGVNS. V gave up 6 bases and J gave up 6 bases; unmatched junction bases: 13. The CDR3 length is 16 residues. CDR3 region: CASRETGTGAMQTQYF. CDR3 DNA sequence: TGTGCCAGCAGGGAAACCGGGACAGGGGCAATGCAGACCCAGTACTTC.

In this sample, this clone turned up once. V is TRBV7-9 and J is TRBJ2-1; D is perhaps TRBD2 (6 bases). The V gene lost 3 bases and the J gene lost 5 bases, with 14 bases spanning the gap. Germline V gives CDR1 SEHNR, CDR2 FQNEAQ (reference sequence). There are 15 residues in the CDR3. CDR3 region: CASSFGGGLHNEQFF. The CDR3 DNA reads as TGTGCCAGCAGCTTCGGGGGTGGGCTTCACAATGAGCAGTTCTTC.

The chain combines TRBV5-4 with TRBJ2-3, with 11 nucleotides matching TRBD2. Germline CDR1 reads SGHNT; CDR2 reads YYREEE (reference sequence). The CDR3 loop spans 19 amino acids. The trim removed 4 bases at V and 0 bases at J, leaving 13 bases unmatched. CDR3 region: CASSAPTSGGPGSTDTQYF. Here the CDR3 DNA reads TGTGCCAGCAGCGCCCCTACTAGCGGGGGCCCCGGCAGCACAGATACGCAGTATTTT.

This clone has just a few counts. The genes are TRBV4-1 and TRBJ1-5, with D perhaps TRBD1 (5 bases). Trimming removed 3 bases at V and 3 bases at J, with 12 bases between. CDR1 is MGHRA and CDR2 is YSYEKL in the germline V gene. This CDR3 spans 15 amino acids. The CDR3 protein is CASSHRDGLNQPQHF. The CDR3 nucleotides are TGCGCCAGCAGCCATAGGGACGGTCTCAATCAGCCCCAGCATTTT.

In DNA, the CDR3 is TGTGCCAGCAGTGTAGGACAGGGGGCCTGGGAGACCCAGTACTTC. Protein: CASSVGQGAWETQYF. This chain uses TRBV6-1 with TRBJ2-5; 11 bases map to TRBD1. The length of the CDR3 is 15 residues. Germline values: CDR1 MNHNS, CDR2 SASEGT. The junction had 6 bases not matched to a gene; V was cut back by 4 bases and J by 5 bases.

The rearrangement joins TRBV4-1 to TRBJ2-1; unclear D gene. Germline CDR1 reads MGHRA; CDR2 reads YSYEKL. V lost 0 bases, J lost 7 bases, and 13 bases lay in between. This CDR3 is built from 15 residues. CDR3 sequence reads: CASSQDGRSFNEQFF. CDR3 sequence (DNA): TGCGCCAGCAGCCAAGACGGCAGGTCCTTTAATGAGCAGTTCTTC.

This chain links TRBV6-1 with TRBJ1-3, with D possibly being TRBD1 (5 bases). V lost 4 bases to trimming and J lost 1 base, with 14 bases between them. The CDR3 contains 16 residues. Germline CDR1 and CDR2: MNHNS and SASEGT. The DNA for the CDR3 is TGTGCCAGCAGTGCGGGGCAGGGTAATTCTGGAAACACCATATATTTT. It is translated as CASSAGQGNSGNTIYF.

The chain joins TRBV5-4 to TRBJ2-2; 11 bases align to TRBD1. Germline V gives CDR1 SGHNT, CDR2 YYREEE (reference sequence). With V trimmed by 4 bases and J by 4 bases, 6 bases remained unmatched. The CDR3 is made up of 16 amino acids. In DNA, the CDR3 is TGTGCCAGCAGCCCCGGGGACAGGGGGGGCACCGGGGAGCTGTTTTTT. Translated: CASSPGDRGGTGELFF.

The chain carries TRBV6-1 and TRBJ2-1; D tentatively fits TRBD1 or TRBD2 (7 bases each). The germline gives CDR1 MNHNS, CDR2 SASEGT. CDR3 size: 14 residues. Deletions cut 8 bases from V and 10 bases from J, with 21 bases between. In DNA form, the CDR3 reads TGTGCCAGCGGACCAAGGGGGCGGGAGAGAGAGCAGTTCTTC. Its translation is CASGPRGREREQFF.

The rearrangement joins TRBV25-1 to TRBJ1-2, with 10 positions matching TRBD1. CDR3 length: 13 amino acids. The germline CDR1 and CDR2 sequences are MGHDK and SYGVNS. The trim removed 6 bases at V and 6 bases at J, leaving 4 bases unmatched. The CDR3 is CASSPGTGDGYTF. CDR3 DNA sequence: TGTGCCAGCAGCCCCGGGACAGGGGATGGCTACACCTTC.

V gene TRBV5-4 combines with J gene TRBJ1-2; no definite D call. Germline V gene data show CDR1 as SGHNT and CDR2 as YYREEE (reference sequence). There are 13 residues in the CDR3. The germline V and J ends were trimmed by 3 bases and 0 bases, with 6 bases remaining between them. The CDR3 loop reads CASSSGANYGYTF. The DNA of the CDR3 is TGTGCCAGCAGCTCCGGGGCTAACTATGGCTACACCTTC. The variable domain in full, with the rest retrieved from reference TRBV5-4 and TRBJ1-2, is ETGVTQSPTHLIKTRGQQVTLRCSSQSGHNTVSWYQQALGQGPQFIFQYYREEENGRGNFPPRFSGLQFPNYSSELNVNALELDDSALYLCASSSGANYGYTFGSGTRLTVV.